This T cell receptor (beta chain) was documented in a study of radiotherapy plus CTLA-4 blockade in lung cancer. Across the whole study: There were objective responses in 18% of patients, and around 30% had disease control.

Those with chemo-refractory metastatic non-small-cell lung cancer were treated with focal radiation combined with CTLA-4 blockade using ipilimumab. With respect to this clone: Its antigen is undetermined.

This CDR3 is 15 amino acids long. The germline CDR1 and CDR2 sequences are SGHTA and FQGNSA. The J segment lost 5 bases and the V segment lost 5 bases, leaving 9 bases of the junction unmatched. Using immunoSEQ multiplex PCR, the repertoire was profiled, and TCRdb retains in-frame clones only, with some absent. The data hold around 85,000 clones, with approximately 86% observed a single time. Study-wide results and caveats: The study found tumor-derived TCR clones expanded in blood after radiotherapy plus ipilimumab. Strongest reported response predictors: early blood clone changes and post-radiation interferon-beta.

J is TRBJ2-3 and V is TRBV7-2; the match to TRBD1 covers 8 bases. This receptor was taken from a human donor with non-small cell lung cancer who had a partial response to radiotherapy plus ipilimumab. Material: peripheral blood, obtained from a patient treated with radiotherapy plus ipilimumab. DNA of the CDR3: TGTGCCAGCAGCCGTTTCCGGGACAGGAGAGATACGCAGTATTTT. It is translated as CASSRFRDRRDTQYF.